The text below deals with one TCR beta chain. Its antigen target is currently unknown. Base qualities are not at hand, and no much larger clone is one base apart. In Seattle, one collaborating source enrolled patients while the infection was active and tracked those patients longitudinally over the course of disease. The collaborating institutions used their own protocols to collect whole blood in K2EDTA tubes. Collaborator samples were shipped for TCRbeta analysis as frozen whole blood, isolated PBMCs, or DNA extracted from either sample type. The entry originates in a study of blood T cell repertoires in COVID-19 (TCRdb year 2020). About the investigation overall: Collaborator samples came from the United States, Italy and Spain and covered acute and convalescent phases of COVID-19. The material from the prospective study consisted of cDNA or gDNA derived from T cells, B-cell-depleted T cells, or PBMCs. Deeply sampled blood TCRbeta repertoires from subjects exposed to, actively infected with, or recovered from COVID-19 were included in the dataset. The repertoires were released in a freely available public database intended as a resource for research on the immune response to SARS-CoV-2. Samples came from the ongoing ImmuneRACE study (first 160 participants) plus 1,254 subjects from 6 global collaborators. The sample metadata nearly always contained a de-identified subject ID, COVID-19 status, age in years and sex. Where HLA class I and class II types were available, the types were taken from metadata supplied by the sample provider, not from assay-based typing. Here is what the overall study found, with its caveats: The amount of clinical and demographic metadata varied by source and participant and was provided uncurated.

V and J are trimmed by 6 bases and 4 bases, and the gene matches miss 11 bases of the junction. The CDR1 and CDR2 encoded by the germline V gene are SGHDN and FVKESK. From cysteine to phenylalanine, the CDR3 is 15 amino acids long. Of all the DNA, just the CDR3 is kept, 45 bases in frame from base 1. TCRbeta CDR3 regions were amplified from genomic DNA using the immunoSEQ Assay, a bias-controlled multiplex PCR. The published analysis was carried out like this. The number of nucleated cells in each sample was estimated from the amplification of reference gene primers within the assay. To quantify the absolute abundance of each unique TCRbeta CDR3 rearrangement, sequence reads were collapsed and filtered. For each sample, productive Simpson clonality was calculated by taking the square root of Simpson's diversity index across productive rearrangements. TCRdb took over this immuneACCESS table, retaining in-frame rearrangements with V and J assigned. Such tables are incomplete; in checked studies, under half of the missing clones stem from an unresolved V gene, and the remainder is unexplained. That table gives V, J and clone size, and the DNA gave D and trimming. In all, the sample holds about 350,000 clones, and roughly 90% of those were seen once. Around 4% of the sample is taken by the ten largest.

The receptor chain draws on TRBV14 and TRBJ1-2, and TRBD1 matches 7 of the central bases. This TCR came from an older woman with COVID-19, enrolled during active disease. The sample comprised peripheral blood. CDR3 region: CASSPLGQALYGYTF. At the DNA level, the sequence is TGTGCCAGCAGTCCCCTCGGACAGGCCCTCTATGGCTACACCTTC.